The 32 T cell receptor beta chains listed next were all sequenced from one sample in a study of T cell repertoires in cytomegalovirus infection. TCRdb reanalysed the reads using MiXCR and keeps one entry per CDR3 protein. The sample consists of around 630,000 distinct CDR3 sequences, around 24% of them appearing once. Sequencing used CD8+ T cells from PBMCs. The receptor source for this set is a human donor in good health (CMV status not recorded). Some clones in this sample may be carry-over from other donors' samples.

The table lists this clonotype with many counts. The chain has TRBV7-2 and TRBJ2-1; no reliable D call. Germline values: CDR1 SGHTA, CDR2 FQGNSA. Trimming left V 5 bases short and J 6 bases short, with 11 bases between. The CDR3 contains 13 residues. The CDR3 is CASSDSYGNEQFF. The CDR3 region has the DNA TGTGCCAGCAGCGATTCCTACGGCAATGAGCAGTTCTTC. Drawing the rest from reference TRBV7-2 and TRBJ2-1, the complete variable domain is GAGVSQSPSNKVTEKGKDVELRCDPISGHTALYWYRQSLGQGLEFLIYFQGNSAPDKSGLPSDRFSAERTGGSVSTLTIQRTQQEDSAVYLCASSDSYGNEQFFGPGTRLTVL.

This clonotype was counted ten times or more. The chain recombines TRBV7-6 with TRBJ2-5; D is possibly TRBD2 (6 bases). Trimming shortened V by 4 bases and J by 1 base, and 16 bases separated the two germline ends. The V gene's germline CDR1 is SGHVS and CDR2 FNYEAQ. The CDR3 length is 16 residues. The CDR3 DNA follows: TGTGCCAGCAGCTCTTCAACGTTGGGACTCCAAGAGACCCAGTACTTC. The encoded protein is CASSSSTLGLQETQYF.

The chain has TRBV12-3 or TRBV12-4 and TRBJ1-1; D is uncertain. Trimming shortened V by 5 bases and J by 3 bases, and 7 bases separated the two germline ends. This CDR3 spans 12 amino acids. The chain's CDR3 is CASSRWDTEAFF. DNA for the CDR3: TGTGCCAGCAGTAGGTGGGACACTGAAGCTTTCTTT.

The rearrangement joins TRBV4-3 to TRBJ1-1, with D possibly TRBD1 on 5 matching bases. Trimming removed 1 base at V and 5 bases at J, with 11 bases between. Germline CDR1 and CDR2: LGHNA and YSLEER. The CDR3 contains 14 residues. The CDR3 nucleotides are TGCGCCAGCAGCCAAGGAACAGGTTCTACTGAAGCTTTCTTT. This codes for CASSQGTGSTEAFF.

The chain links TRBV19 to TRBJ2-7, with 9 nucleotides matching TRBD1. The CDR3 runs 14 residues. Per germline, CDR1 LNHDA and CDR2 SQIVND (reference sequence). The CDR3 DNA reads as TGTGCCAGCGCTCGGACAGGGGTCTCCAACGAGCAGTACGTC. Translation gives CASARTGVSNEQYV.

J is TRBJ2-3 and V is TRBV11-3; 7 nucleotides agree with TRBD2. V lost 7 bases, J lost 4 bases, and 11 bases stayed unmatched. Germline CDR1 reads SGHNT; CDR2 reads YENEEA. The CDR3 length is 15 residues. The chain's CDR3 is CASNSRGGVADTQYF. Written as DNA, the CDR3 is TGTGCCAGCAACTCTCGCGGGGGAGTGGCAGATACGCAGTATTTT.

This clonotype was seen ten or more times. The chain recombines TRBV28 with TRBJ1-1; no reliable D call. This CDR3 region has 15 residues. V lost 6 bases and J lost 0, with 14 bases in between. Germline V gene data show CDR1 as MDHEN and CDR2 as SYDVKM. For the CDR3, the DNA is TGTGCCAGCAGCCTGGTAGCGGTGATGAACACTGAAGCTTTCTTT. Amino acid sequence: CASSLVAVMNTEAFF.

This clonotype was counted a few times. The chain's CDR3 is CASSYQGATEAFF. In nucleotides, the CDR3 is TGTGCCAGCAGCTACCAGGGGGCCACTGAAGCTTTCTTT. The chain is built from TRBV7-9 and TRBJ1-1; TRBD1 aligns across 8 bases. Germline V gene lookup returns CDR1 SEHNR and CDR2 FQNEAQ (reference sequence). This CDR3 is 13 amino acids long. After removal of 4 bases from V and 4 bases from J, the junction contained 2 bases not matched to a gene.

This clonotype has at least ten counts. The chain recombines TRBV7-6 with TRBJ2-6, with a weak D call TRBD2 (6 bases). CDR3 length: 17 residues. Germline V gene data show CDR1 as SGHVS and CDR2 as FNYEAQ. Trimming cost V 4 bases and J 2 bases, with 15 bases left between them. CDR3 nucleotide sequence: TGTGCCAGCAGCTCCGGGCCCGGGAGAGCTGGGGCCAACGTCCTGACTTTC. Protein: CASSSGPGRAGANVLTF.

On this clonotype: An end of the junction differs from the germline gene, which may be a read error. This sequence joins TRBV28 and TRBJ1-2; no definite D call. The CDR3 length is 14 residues. Germline CDR1 reads MDHEN; CDR2 reads SYDVKM. In nucleotides, the CDR3 is TGTGCCAGCAGACCCGTGGACTATTTCTATGACTACACCTTC. It is translated as CASRPVDYFYDYTF.

This sequence joins TRBV6-2 or TRBV6-3 and TRBJ2-2; TRBD1 matches at 7 bases. This CDR3 has 18 amino acids. CDR1 MNHEY and CDR2 SVGEGT come from the germline V gene. Germline trimming cut 0 bases from V and 3 bases from J; bases unmatched to any gene: 10. CDR3 DNA: TGTGCCAGCAGTTACTCGTCTGGACAGGAGACTTACACCGGGGAGCTGTTTTTT. It yields the protein CASSYSSGQETYTGELFF.

About this clonotype itself: A clone one base away is much larger, so this may be a read error. The chain combines TRBV6-1 with TRBJ1-1, with D perhaps TRBD1 (6 bases). This CDR3 comprises 13 residues. CDR1 and CDR2 from the germline V gene are MNHNS and SASEGT. The CDR3 DNA reads as TGTGCCAGCAGTGCGCGACAGGTCTCTGAAGCTTCCTTT. Translating gives CASSARQVSEASF.

J is TRBJ2-4 and V is TRBV7-9; no reliable D call. The V end lost 1 base, the J end lost 8 bases, and 9 bases lay between the germline ends. CDR3 length: 13 amino acids. Germline CDR1 is SEHNR and CDR2 is FQNEAQ (reference sequence). The CDR3 loop is CASSLVQLHIQYF. The CDR3 region has the DNA TGTGCCAGCAGCTTAGTTCAGTTGCACATTCAGTACTTC.

V and J are TRBV2 and TRBJ2-1; D gene uncertain. Germline CDR1 and CDR2: SNHLY and FYNNEI. The CDR3 has 15 amino acids. Between the trimmed V and J ends, which lost 2 bases and 4 bases, there was a span of 12 bases. Here the CDR3 reads CASSETETIYNEQFF. DNA of the CDR3: TGTGCCAGCAGTGAAACAGAGACCATATACAATGAGCAGTTCTTC.

This clonotype was detected many times. The CDR3 bases are TGTGCCAGCAGCCCCCGAGCGGGAGACTACGAGCAGTACTTC. Its protein is CASSPRAGDYEQYF. The chain is built from TRBV7-9 and TRBJ2-7; TRBD2 matches 8 bases. J gave up 3 bases and V 5 bases, and 6 bases lay outside the gene matches. This CDR3 has 14 amino acids. CDR1 and CDR2 from the germline V gene are SEHNR and FQNEAQ (reference sequence).

V and J are TRBV2 and TRBJ2-7; possible D gene TRBD1, 8 bases. CDR1 and CDR2 from the germline V gene are SNHLY and FYNNEI. The CDR3 consists of 15 residues. V was shortened by 2 bases and J by 6 bases, with 17 bases between the two germline ends. This CDR3 reads CASSEYRGGPSEQYV. DNA for the CDR3: TGTGCCAGCAGTGAATACAGGGGGGGGCCTTCCGAGCAGTACGTC.

The rearrangement joins TRBV27 to TRBJ2-7, with a tentative D call TRBD1 (6 bases). Trimming cost V 4 bases and J 0 bases, with 13 bases left between them. CDR1 MNHEY and CDR2 SMNVEV come from the germline V gene (reference sequence). The CDR3 length is 15 residues. The DNA of the CDR3 is TGTGCCAGCAGTTCCTCAAACAGGGACTCCTACGAGCAGTACTTC. Its translation is CASSSSNRDSYEQYF.

This chain uses TRBV6-2 or TRBV6-3 with TRBJ2-7, with 7 bases identical to TRBD2. This CDR3 contains 15 residues. V shed 2 bases and J 4 bases; nucleotides not matched to a gene: 8. Looked up from germline, CDR1 is MNHEY and CDR2 is SVGEGT. The CDR3 is CASSYTLGGIYEQYV. In nucleotides, the CDR3 is TGTGCCAGCAGTTACACCCTGGGAGGGATTTACGAGCAGTACGTC.

This clonotype was counted between two and nine times. J is TRBJ2-7 and V is TRBV25-1, with D uncertain. V dropped 1 base and J dropped 0 bases, with 4 bases sitting between them. The germline CDR1 and CDR2 sequences are MGHDK and SYGVNS. The CDR3 runs 13 residues. The CDR3 region is CASSELGSYEQYV. The CDR3 coding sequence is TGTGCCAGCAGTGAATTAGGCTCCTACGAGCAGTACGTC.

At least ten counts were recorded for this clonotype. The V gene is TRBV14, the J gene TRBJ2-3, with D maybe TRBD2 (5 bases). The CDR3 sequence is 16 residues long. V was pared by 0 bases and J by 3 bases, with 13 bases between. Germline V gene sequence: CDR1 SGHDN, CDR2 FVKESK. DNA for the CDR3: TGTGCCAGCAGCCAAGATTTTTCGGGGATTACAGATACGCAGTATTTT. Amino acids: CASSQDFSGITDTQYF.

The rearrangement uses TRBV20-1 and TRBJ2-1; possibly TRBD2 for D (7 bases). The CDR3 has 17 amino acids. The germline V gene has CDR1 DFQATT and CDR2 SNEGSKA (reference sequence). Trimming removed 0 bases from V and 10 bases from J, with 25 bases in between. The CDR3 spells CSARDGMGAGVELEQFF. The CDR3 DNA reads as TGCAGTGCTAGAGATGGGATGGGGGCGGGGGTTGAATTGGAGCAGTTCTTC.

The gene calls are TRBV6-2 or TRBV6-3 and TRBJ2-7; D assignment may be TRBD1 or TRBD2 (6 bases each). V lost 2 bases, J lost 0 bases, and 8 bases lay in between. This CDR3 contains 14 residues. CDR1 MNHEY and CDR2 SVGEGT come from the germline V gene. The CDR3 nucleotides are TGTGCCAGCAGTTACGGGGGGCCCTCCTACGAGCAGTACTTC. Translated, it gives CASSYGGPSYEQYF.

The chain carries TRBV29-1 and TRBJ2-5; 9 bases line up with TRBD2. Trimming cost V 5 bases and J 1 base; bases outside gene matches: 8. Germline lookup yields CDR1 SQVTM and CDR2 ANQGSEA. The CDR3 loop spans 15 amino acids. The CDR3 spells CSVPDSGGLQETQYF. The CDR3 nucleotides are TGCAGCGTTCCCGATAGCGGGGGCCTCCAAGAGACCCAGTACTTC.

The chain employs TRBV20-1 and TRBJ1-3, with 8 bases lining up with TRBD1. V lost 6 bases to trimming and J lost 4 bases; unmatched junction nucleotides: 5. The length of the CDR3 is 13 residues. The germline V gene encodes CDR1 DFQATT and CDR2 SNEGSKA (reference sequence). As DNA, the CDR3 is TGCAGTGCCCCGACAGGGGTGGGAAACACCATATATTTT. It is translated as CSAPTGVGNTIYF.

This clonotype has ten or more counts. The gene calls are TRBV6-1 and TRBJ2-2; no reliable D call. The CDR3 totals 12 residues. V lost 6 bases and J lost 1, with 3 bases in between. The germline V gene encodes CDR1 MNHNS and CDR2 SASEGT. The chain's CDR3 is CASRVNTGELFF. CDR3 DNA: TGTGCCAGCAGGGTGAACACCGGGGAGCTGTTTTTT.

The V gene is TRBV10-3, the J gene TRBJ2-2; TRBD1 matches at 8 bases. This CDR3 comprises 15 residues. In germline, CDR1 is ENHRY, CDR2 SYGVKD. Trimming cost V 4 bases and J 1 base; bases outside gene matches: 2. As DNA, the CDR3 is TGTGCCATCAGTGTTGGGACAGGGAACACCGGGGAGCTGTTTTTT. This translates into CAISVGTGNTGELFF.

The chain recombines TRBV19 with TRBJ1-4; D may be TRBD1 (5 bases). Trimming stripped 7 bases from V and 13 bases from J, with 13 bases between. The CDR3 covers 11 residues. The germline CDR1 and CDR2 sequences are LNHDA and SQIVND (reference sequence). CDR3 nucleotide sequence: TGTGCCAGTATGACGCTGGGACTACTGTTTTTT. Translation: CASMTLGLLFF. Looking up the rest from reference TRBV19 and TRBJ1-4 gives the full variable domain: DGGITQSPKYLFRKEGQNVTLSCEQNLNHDAMYWYRQDPGQGLRLIYYSQIVNDFQKGDIAEGYSVSREKKESFPLTVTSAQKNPTAFYLCASMTLGLLFFGSGTQLSVL.

The V call is TRBV19, the J call TRBJ2-7; TRBD2 matches 9 bases. Germline values: CDR1 LNHDA, CDR2 SQIVND (reference sequence). With V trimmed by 6 bases and J by 6 bases, 12 bases remained unmatched. The CDR3 runs 15 residues. This CDR3 reads CASSISGGASSEQYF. CDR3 bases: TGTGCCAGTAGCATTAGCGGGGGAGCAAGCAGCGAGCAGTACTTC.

This clonotype has just a few counts. The chain uses TRBV5-1 and TRBJ2-7; D is undetermined. CDR3 length equals 15 residues. From germline, CDR1 is SGHRS and CDR2 YFSETQ. V was clipped by 5 bases and J by 5 bases, with 20 bases between them. The CDR3 coding sequence is TGCGCCAGCAGACGGTTCCAGGTGGAGTTAGACGAGCAGTACTTC. This sequence encodes CASRRFQVELDEQYF.

This clonotype was counted ten times or more. CDR3 sequence: CASRPPDRGNTGELFF. Written as DNA, the CDR3 is TGTGCCAGCAGGCCGCCGGACAGGGGTAACACCGGGGAGCTGTTTTTT. The V call is TRBV7-9, the J call TRBJ2-2, with 9 nucleotides matching TRBD1. The CDR3 spans 16 residues. Germline V gene data show CDR1 as SEHNR and CDR2 as FQNEAQ (reference sequence). V gave up 6 bases and J gave up 2 bases; unmatched junction bases: 7. The whole variable domain, remainder taken from reference TRBV7-9 and TRBJ2-2, is DTGVSQNPRHKITKRGQNVTFRCDPISEHNRLYWYRQTLGQGPEFLTYFQNEAQLEKSRLLSDRFSAERPKGSFSTLEIQRTEQGDSAMYLCASRPPDRGNTGELFFGEGSRLTVL.

For the CDR3, the DNA is TGTGCCAGCAGCGCGGTGGACAGGGGACCCCAAGAGACCCAGTACTTC. Translation gives CASSAVDRGPQETQYF. The chain employs TRBV2 and TRBJ2-5; TRBD1 aligns across 9 bases. The CDR3 covers 16 residues. Germline trimming cut 6 bases from V and 1 base from J; bases unmatched to any gene: 9. The germline V gene has CDR1 SNHLY and CDR2 FYNNEI.

The table lists this clonotype with a few counts. The chain joins TRBV7-9 to TRBJ1-5; TRBD1 aligns across 9 bases. V shed 5 bases, J shed 4 bases, and the junction held 3 bases outside the gene matches. Germline CDR1 is SEHNR and CDR2 is FQNEAQ (reference sequence). CDR3 length: 14 amino acids. The CDR3 reads CASSRDRENQPQHF. DNA for the CDR3: TGTGCCAGCAGCCGGGACAGGGAAAATCAGCCCCAGCATTTT.